The clone carrying this T cell receptor (beta chain) was recorded many times. The CDR3 totals 13 residues. The germline V gene encodes CDR1 SNHLY and CDR2 FYNNEI. V lost 7 bases and J 1 base, leaving 11 bases between the germline ends. The entry originates in a study of cytomegalovirus exposure and HLA in healthy donors. For the study at large: Of some 400 genotyped donors, about 80% clustered with self-reported Caucasian donors.

The primer mix had 60 Vbeta and 13 Jbeta primers. Sequencing was performed with immunoSEQ multiplex PCR; in TCRdb, only in-frame clones are kept and a portion is missing. The top ten clones hold about 7.5% of a sample with about 110,000 clones, over 60% of them seen once. V gene TRBV2 combines with J gene TRBJ2-7, with D possibly being TRBD1 (6 bases). This receptor was taken from a man aged 40-49 years in good health and CMV-seropositive. Sequenced material: PBMCs. Here the CDR3 DNA reads TGTGCCAGCACAAGACAGGATTCCTACGAGCAGTACTTC. It specifies CASTRQDSYEQYF.